These T cell receptor beta chains were read from a single sample in a study of T cell repertoires in cytomegalovirus infection. Using its own MiXCR run on the reads, TCRdb lists one record per CDR3 protein. Of 510,000 or so distinct CDR3 sequences in the sample, around 27% are singletons; the top ten hold approximately 13%. Sequenced material: PBMCs. Every receptor here comes from a human donor in good health (CMV status not recorded). Some clones in this sample may be carry-over from other donors' samples. CDR3s leave out the opening cysteine and the closing phenylalanine or tryptophan.

CDR3 protein,V gene,CDR3 length,J gene
ASSGGSAYPGELF,TRBV9,13,TRBJ2-2
ASSFNGRAYNEQF,TRBV12-3/TRBV12-4,13,TRBJ2-1
AINGAGNTIY,TRBV10-3,10,TRBJ1-3
ATSDLSYTQY,TRBV24-1,10,TRBJ2-3
ASSIVSGRQTGELF,TRBV19,14,TRBJ2-2
ASRPGTGNYGYT,TRBV7-2,12,TRBJ1-2
ASSYPGQPQH,TRBV6-2/TRBV6-3,10,TRBJ1-5
ASSLARVHRF,TRBV12-3/TRBV12-4,10,TRBJ2-1
ASTPRGDYYNEQF,TRBV7-2,13,TRBJ2-1
ASSFTGFGEKLF,TRBV7-2,12,TRBJ1-4
ASSLRAANTGELF,TRBV7-9,13,TRBJ2-2
ASSQKREASYEQY,TRBV4-2,13,TRBJ2-7
ASSSRDIFSTDTQY,TRBV7-8,14,TRBJ2-3
ASSPRSLQATDTQY,TRBV7-9,14,TRBJ2-3
ASSLLGPEISNQPQH,TRBV4-1,15,TRBJ1-5
ASSKLASVYNEQF,TRBV14,13,TRBJ2-1
ASSYNQADTQY,TRBV7-2,11,TRBJ2-3
SASPRRLKLF,TRBV20-1,10,TRBJ1-4
ASSLTPRGGTEAF,TRBV27,13,TRBJ1-1
ASSQEGTGWTEAF,TRBV4-1,13,TRBJ1-1
ASRRTRTGSNQPQH,TRBV6-5,14,TRBJ1-5
ASSLEGRTGELF,TRBV7-6,12,TRBJ2-2
ASSPGTRAHEQF,TRBV7-2,12,TRBJ2-1
SVEDRDRLTAEVAGYT,TRBV29-1,16,TRBJ1-2
ASSFGTHEGRETQY,TRBV11-2,14,TRBJ2-5
SAPLWGPGGNEQF,TRBV20-1,13,TRBJ2-1
ASSLNPGLEQY,TRBV5-5,11,TRBJ2-7
ASSPPGAGRNQPQH,TRBV7-2,14,TRBJ1-5
ASSAPTGLSVIGF,TRBV7-2,13,TRBJ2-1
SAATSHSNNEQF,TRBV20-1,12,TRBJ2-1
ASISLNTEAF,TRBV7-6,10,TRBJ1-1
ASSLVGGPEAF,TRBV7-2,11,TRBJ1-1
ASSLYRGMNTEAF,TRBV6-1,13,TRBJ1-1
ASSQGQPNNSPLH,TRBV4-1,13,TRBJ1-6
ASSLARLRF,TRBV6-2/TRBV6-3,9,TRBJ2-1
ASTSRGVSYNEQF,TRBV7-2,13,TRBJ2-1
ASSTYGLFSYNEQF,TRBV7-4,14,TRBJ2-1
ASSFRDDEKLF,TRBV7-9,11,TRBJ1-4
ASITWIAGEGNEQF,TRBV28,14,TRBJ2-1
ASRGRGSGRYSTDTQY,TRBV7-8,16,TRBJ2-3
ASHGLAGNTGELF,TRBV2,13,TRBJ2-2
ASSLYASGNTQY,TRBV7-2,12,TRBJ2-3
ASSSWGLAGGETQY,TRBV5-8,14,TRBJ2-5
ASSLEQGARQPQH,TRBV11-2,13,TRBJ1-5
ASSLTSGGDRTQY,TRBV7-2,13,TRBJ2-3
ASSDGGQKNEQF,TRBV19,12,TRBJ2-1
ASSFEGRYGYT,TRBV7-2,11,TRBJ1-2
ASSSTGGLDEQY,TRBV18,12,TRBJ2-7
ASSYPGTGNYNEQF,TRBV6-5,14,TRBJ2-1
ASSLLDRMNTEAF,TRBV12-3/TRBV12-4,13,TRBJ1-1
SARDPGGANTGELF,TRBV20-1,14,TRBJ2-2